This section outlines one TCR beta chain sequence together with its context. The V gene's germline CDR1 is SGHAT and CDR2 FQDESV (reference sequence). The V end was cut by 0 bases, the J end by 2 bases, with 8 bases between. CDR3 length: 15 residues. The template used for profiling TCR beta VDJ and CDR3 was genomic DNA. TCRdb re-called the reads through MiXCR, storing one row per CDR3 protein. The table records a few hundred thousand distinct CDR3 sequences, under 40% of them present only once. Before being chosen for sequencing, patients had shown CD8+CD57+ cell expansion by flow cytometry. The data derive from a study of CD8+CD57+ T cells in acquired aplastic anemia.

The V gene is TRBV11-1, the J gene TRBJ1-5; D uncertain. Sequenced input: sorted CD4+, CD8+, or CD8+CD57+ T cells (not recorded which) from PBMCs. This TCR was recovered from a human donor with aplastic anemia. CDR3 loop: CASSLADVGNQPQHF. CDR3 nucleotide sequence: TGTGCCAGCAGCTTAGCAGACGTAGGCAATCAGCCCCAGCATTTT.